This TCR beta chain appears in the sequencing data of a study of response to subunit inactivated influenza vaccine. TCRdb passed the RT-PCR reads through MiXCR, listing each CDR3 protein once. The data show around 470,000 distinct CDR3 sequences, around 7.9% seen once. Germline CDR1 reads LNHNV; CDR2 reads YYDKDF (reference sequence). With 8 bases removed from V and 3 bases from J, the gap between germline ends came to 17 bases. The CDR3 loop spans 15 amino acids. The chain joins TRBV15 to TRBJ1-5; D is possibly TRBD1 (5 bases). The TCR was taken from a man aged 50-75 years who received an inactivated influenza vaccine. The source was PBMCs from blood, collected roughly 24 months after vaccination. CDR3 bases: TGTGCCACCGGGATAGGTACGGGGCCCAATCAGCCCCAGCATTTT. Protein: CATGIGTGPNQPQHF.